This T cell receptor (beta chain) is drawn from a study of human T cells and chemical hapten exposure (dated by TCRdb to the early 2020s). Describing the broader study: For sensitization, 2% DPC in acetone was applied to a 2 cm by 2 cm area of upper inner arm skin. About 29 alopecia patients gave blood for TCR sequencing at one to four time points (pre-sensitization, 2, 6 and 24 weeks). The study tracked peripheral blood TCR repertoire changes in vivo during primary and secondary sensitization to the hapten diphenylcyclopropenone (DPC) in alopecia patients. Patients additionally received weekly therapeutic DPC doses to the scalp throughout the roughly 24-week study period. Blood samples were taken from patients before sensitization (week 0) and at 2, 6 and about 24 weeks after DPC sensitization. The patient cohort, mostly female, included alopecia areata with under or over 50% scalp involvement, alopecia totalis and alopecia universalis. Patch testing was performed on the upper back with Finn chambers containing 0.01% DPC, and the patch tests were scored after 6 days according to International Contact Dermatitis Research Group standards. The libraries were sequenced as a pool, and the TCR yield per sample differed mostly because of small variations in library volumes within the pool. The study at large found these results: The number of TCRs above 1 in 1000 frequency did not change with DPC sensitization; there was no evidence of global repertoire structure alterations. Alopecia, a presumed autoimmune disease, was present in all patients, so the immune response of the patients might differ from that of healthy individuals. After repeated subsampling, the strength of the expansion versus patch-test correlation and the threshold at which it became significant changed. Expanded TCRs formed significantly more large CDR3 similarity clusters than pre-sensitization or healthy control sets, consistent with antigen-driven responses. A positive correlation was found between the number of PT1 expanded TCRs and patch test score, with significance reached at thresholds 8, 16 and 32 but not 4.

The CDR3, cysteine through phenylalanine, is 11 amino acids long. Only the CDR3 DNA stays, 33 bases, in frame from base 1. V is pared back by 6 bases and J by 1 base, with 6 bases lying between the germline termini. CDR1 and CDR2 are drawn from the germline V gene (reference sequence): DFQATT, SNEGSKA. The time point label for this specimen denotes: patch test 1, 2 weeks after DPC sensitization. The treatment or condition label on this specimen signifies: therapeutic diphenylcyclopropenone sensitization with weekly scalp DPC. Blood at each patch-test visit was drawn before the patch test was applied. Eligible patients were aged 18 to 70, diagnosed with alopecia, deemed suitable for DPC therapy, and excluded if pregnant. Unfractionated whole blood was collected in Tempus Blood RNA tubes, and total RNA was extracted from that blood. This clonotype came up many times. The antigen this receptor binds is unknown. Nothing much larger sits one base from this clone, and base qualities are not available.

Library preparation used RACE. The sequencer was a NextSeq 500. During library preparation, unique molecular identifiers were attached to individual cDNA molecules so that TCRs could be counted in a quantitative, reproducible way. For every blood RNA sample, sequencing covered both the TCR alpha and TCR beta chains. Processing in the source paper ran as follows. A median of approximately 100,000 TCRs per sample was observed, with a range of about 20,000 to 700,000. V, J and CDR3 annotation of the TCR reads was performed with the Decombinator software suite. For PS versus PT1 abundance plots, all samples were subsampled to the same number of TCRs (28,000). TCRs were defined as expanded if absent before sensitization and observed at least eight times at the 2-week time point. The public reads were run again by TCRdb, first through fastp at Q25 and then through MiXCR, and only productive beta chains were kept. Rows are unified per CDR3 protein, each entry keeping the most common DNA and genes. It is TCRdb's table, rather than the study itself, that gives the V and J calls and clone size. Counted in this sample were about 83,000 distinct CDR3 sequences; 7.5% to 9% of them appeared once. Roughly 1.5% of the sample is in the top ten clones.

The sequence was obtained from a woman under 40 with alopecia areata. Some clones in this sample may be carry-over from other donors' samples. The chain is assembled from TRBV20-1 and TRBJ1-1, with no confident D gene call. Sequenced here: whole blood, sampled in connection with sensitization to the hapten diphenylcyclopropenone (DPC). For the CDR3, the sequence is CSATQNTEAFF. The nucleotide sequence reads TGCAGTGCCACACAGAACACTGAAGCTTTCTTT.